This entry lists 2 T cell receptor beta chains sequenced from one sample in a study of blood T cell repertoires in COVID-19. The repertoire was sequenced with immunoSEQ multiplex PCR; TCRdb's copy has only in-frame clones and lacks some. This sample has around 200,000 clones, with around nine tenths found just once. Sample: peripheral blood. These receptors were collected from a man aged 60-69 years who had recovered from COVID-19.

The chain uses TRBV5-6 and TRBJ1-2, with D possibly matching TRBD1 (6 bases). The CDR3 is 14 residues long. Germline assignment: CDR1 SGHDT and CDR2 YYEEEE. Trimming shortened V by 0 bases and J by 3 bases, and 9 bases separated the two germline ends. The CDR3 sequence: CASSLGAGDYGYTF. CDR3 nucleotides: TGTGCCAGCAGCTTGGGCGCAGGGGACTATGGCTACACCTTC.

V is TRBV27 and J is TRBJ1-2; D uncertain. V was cut by 3 bases and J by 2 bases, with 7 bases left in between. The CDR3 sequence is 13 residues long. Germline V CDR1 and CDR2: MNHEY, SMNVEV (reference sequence). The CDR3 DNA reads as TGTGCCAGCAGTTTTAAGGAGAACTATGGCTACACCTTC. Amino acid sequence: CASSFKENYGYTF.